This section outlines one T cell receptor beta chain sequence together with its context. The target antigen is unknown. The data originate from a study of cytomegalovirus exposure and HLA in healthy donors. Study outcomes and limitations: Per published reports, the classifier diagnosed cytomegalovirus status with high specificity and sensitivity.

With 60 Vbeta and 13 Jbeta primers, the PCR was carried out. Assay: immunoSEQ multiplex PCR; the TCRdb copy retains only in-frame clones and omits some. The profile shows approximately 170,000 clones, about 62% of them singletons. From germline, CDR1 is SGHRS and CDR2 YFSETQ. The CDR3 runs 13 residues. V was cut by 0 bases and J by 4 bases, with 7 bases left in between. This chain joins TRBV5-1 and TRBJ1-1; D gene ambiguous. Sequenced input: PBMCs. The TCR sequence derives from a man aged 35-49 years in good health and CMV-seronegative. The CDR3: CASSLVYGTEAFF. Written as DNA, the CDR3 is TGCGCCAGCAGCTTGGTGTACGGCACTGAAGCTTTCTTT.